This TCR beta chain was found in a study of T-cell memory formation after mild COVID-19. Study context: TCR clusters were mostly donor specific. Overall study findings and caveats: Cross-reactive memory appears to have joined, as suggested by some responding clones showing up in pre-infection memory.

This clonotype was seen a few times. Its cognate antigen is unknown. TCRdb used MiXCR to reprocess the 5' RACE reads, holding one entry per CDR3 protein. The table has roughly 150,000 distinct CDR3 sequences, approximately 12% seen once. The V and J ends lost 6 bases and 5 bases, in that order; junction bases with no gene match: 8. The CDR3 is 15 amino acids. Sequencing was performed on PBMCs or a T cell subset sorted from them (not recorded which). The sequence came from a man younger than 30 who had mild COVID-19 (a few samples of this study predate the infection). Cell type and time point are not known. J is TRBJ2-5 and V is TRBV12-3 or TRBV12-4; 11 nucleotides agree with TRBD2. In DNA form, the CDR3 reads TGTGCCAGCAGCTCTCTAGCGGGGGGCCGGGAGACCCAGTACTTC. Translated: CASSSLAGGRETQYF.